The clone carrying this T cell receptor beta chain was seen a few times. What it recognizes is unknown. The data derive from a study of response to subunit inactivated influenza vaccine. This CDR3 has 11 amino acids. Germline loops: CDR1 SGHTA, CDR2 FQGNSA. Trimming removed 5 bases from V and 5 bases from J, with 7 bases in between. Using its own MiXCR run on the RT-PCR reads, TCRdb lists one record per CDR3 protein. This sample yields about 160,000 distinct CDR3 sequences, of which roughly 10% are seen a single time; 9.5% to 15% belongs to the top ten. Points from the study as a whole: That few new T cells are recruited by each seasonal influenza vaccination was the authors' suggestion.

J is TRBJ2-7 and V is TRBV7-2; no clear D gene. The receptor's source is a man aged 50-60 years who received an inactivated influenza vaccine. Sequences were derived from non-naive T cells sorted from PBMCs, sampled roughly 47 days after vaccination. Here the CDR3 DNA reads TGTGCCAGCAGCCTCCTGAACGAGCAGTACTTC. The encoded protein is CASSLLNEQYF.